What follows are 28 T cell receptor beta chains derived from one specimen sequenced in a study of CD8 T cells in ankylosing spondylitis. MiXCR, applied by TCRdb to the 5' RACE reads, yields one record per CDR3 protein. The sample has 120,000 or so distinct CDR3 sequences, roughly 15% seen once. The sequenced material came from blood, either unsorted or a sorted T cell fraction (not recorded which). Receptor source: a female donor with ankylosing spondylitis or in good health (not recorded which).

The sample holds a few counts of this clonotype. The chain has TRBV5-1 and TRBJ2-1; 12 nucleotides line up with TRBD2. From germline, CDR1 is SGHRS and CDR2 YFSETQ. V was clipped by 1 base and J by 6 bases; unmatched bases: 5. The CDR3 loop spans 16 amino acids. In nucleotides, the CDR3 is TGCGCCAGCAGCTTGACTAGCGGGAGGTCTTCCAATGAGCAGTTCTTC. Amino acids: CASSLTSGRSSNEQFF.

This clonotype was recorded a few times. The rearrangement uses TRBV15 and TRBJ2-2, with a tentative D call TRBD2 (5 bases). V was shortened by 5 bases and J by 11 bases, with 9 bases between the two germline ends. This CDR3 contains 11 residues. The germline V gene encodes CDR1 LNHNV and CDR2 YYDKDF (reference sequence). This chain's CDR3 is CATSGGRELFF. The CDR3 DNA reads TGTGCCACCAGCGGAGGACGAGAGCTGTTTTTT.

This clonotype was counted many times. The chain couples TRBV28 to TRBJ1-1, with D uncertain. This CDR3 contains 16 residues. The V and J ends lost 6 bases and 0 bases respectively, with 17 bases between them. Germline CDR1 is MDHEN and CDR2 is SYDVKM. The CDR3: CASRPPADTMNTEAFF. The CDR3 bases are TGTGCCAGCAGACCCCCCGCAGACACCATGAACACTGAAGCTTTCTTT.

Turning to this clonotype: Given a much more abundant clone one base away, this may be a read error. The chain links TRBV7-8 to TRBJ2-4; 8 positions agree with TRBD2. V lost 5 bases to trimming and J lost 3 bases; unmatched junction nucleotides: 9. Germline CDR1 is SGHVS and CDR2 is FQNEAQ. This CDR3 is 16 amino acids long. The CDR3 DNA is TGTGCCAGCAGCCTCCTTAGCGGGATAGTCAAAAACATTCAGTACTTC. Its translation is CASSLLSGIVKNIQYF.

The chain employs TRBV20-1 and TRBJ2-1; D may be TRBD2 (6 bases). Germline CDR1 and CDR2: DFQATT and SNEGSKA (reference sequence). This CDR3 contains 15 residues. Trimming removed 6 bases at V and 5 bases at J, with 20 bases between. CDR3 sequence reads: CSASPGAGNDNEQFF. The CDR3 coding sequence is TGCAGTGCGTCGCCGGGAGCGGGCAACGACAATGAGCAGTTCTTC.

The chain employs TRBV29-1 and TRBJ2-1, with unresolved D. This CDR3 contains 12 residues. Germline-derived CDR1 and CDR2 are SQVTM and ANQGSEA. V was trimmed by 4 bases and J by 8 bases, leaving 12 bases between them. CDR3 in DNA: TGCAGCGTTGGGGTTGGCCCTTATGAGCAGTTCTTC. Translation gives CSVGVGPYEQFF.

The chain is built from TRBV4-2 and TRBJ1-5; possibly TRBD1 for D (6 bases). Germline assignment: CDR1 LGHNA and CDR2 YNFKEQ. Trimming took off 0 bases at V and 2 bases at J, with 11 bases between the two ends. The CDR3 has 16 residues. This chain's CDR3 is CASSQDGTRGNQPQHF. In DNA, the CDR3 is TGTGCCAGCAGCCAAGATGGGACACGGGGCAATCAGCCCCAGCATTTT.

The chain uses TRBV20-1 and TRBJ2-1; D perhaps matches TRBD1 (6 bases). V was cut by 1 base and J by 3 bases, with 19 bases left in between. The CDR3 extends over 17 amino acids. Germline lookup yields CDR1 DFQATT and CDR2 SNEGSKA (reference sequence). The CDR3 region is CSARVTQGSLGYNEQFF. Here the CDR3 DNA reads TGCAGTGCTAGAGTGACACAGGGCTCCCTGGGCTACAATGAGCAGTTCTTC.

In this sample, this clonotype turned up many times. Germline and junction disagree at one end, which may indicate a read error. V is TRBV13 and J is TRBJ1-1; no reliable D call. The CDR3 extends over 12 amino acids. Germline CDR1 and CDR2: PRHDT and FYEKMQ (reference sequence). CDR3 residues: CASSTWESPIFF. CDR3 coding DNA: TGTGCCAGCAGCACTTGGGAGAGCCCCATCTTTTTT.

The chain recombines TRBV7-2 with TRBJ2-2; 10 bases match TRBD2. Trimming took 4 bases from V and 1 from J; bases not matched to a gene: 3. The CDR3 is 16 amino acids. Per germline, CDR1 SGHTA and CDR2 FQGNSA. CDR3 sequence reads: CASSSASGGNTGELFF. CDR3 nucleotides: TGTGCCAGCAGCTCCGCTAGCGGGGGGAACACCGGGGAGCTGTTTTTT. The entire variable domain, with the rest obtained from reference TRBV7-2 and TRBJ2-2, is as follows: GAGVSQSPSNKVTEKGKDVELRCDPISGHTALYWYRQSLGQGLEFLIYFQGNSAPDKSGLPSDRFSAERTGGSVSTLTIQRTQQEDSAVYLCASSSASGGNTGELFFGEGSRLTVL.

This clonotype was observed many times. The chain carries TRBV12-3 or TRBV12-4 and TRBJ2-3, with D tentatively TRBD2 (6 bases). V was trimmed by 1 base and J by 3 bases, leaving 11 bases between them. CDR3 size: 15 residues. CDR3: CASSLDGRGTDTQYF. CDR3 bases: TGTGCCAGCAGTTTAGACGGGAGAGGTACAGATACGCAGTATTTT.

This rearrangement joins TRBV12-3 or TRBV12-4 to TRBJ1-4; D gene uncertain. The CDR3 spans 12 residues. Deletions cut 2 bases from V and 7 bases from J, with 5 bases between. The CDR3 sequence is CASSLFSEKLFF. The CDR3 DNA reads TGTGCCAGCAGTTTATTTAGTGAAAAACTGTTTTTT.

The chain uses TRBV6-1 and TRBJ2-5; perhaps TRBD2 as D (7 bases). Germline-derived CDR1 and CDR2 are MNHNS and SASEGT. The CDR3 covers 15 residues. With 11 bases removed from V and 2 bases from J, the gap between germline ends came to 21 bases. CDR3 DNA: TGTGCCCCCCTCGGGGGGCCTATCCTTCAAGAGACCCAGTACTTC. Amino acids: CAPLGGPILQETQYF.

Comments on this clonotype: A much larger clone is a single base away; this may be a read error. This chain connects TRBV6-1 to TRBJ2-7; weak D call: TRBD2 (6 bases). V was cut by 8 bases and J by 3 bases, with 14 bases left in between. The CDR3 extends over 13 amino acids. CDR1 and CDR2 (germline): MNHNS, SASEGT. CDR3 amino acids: CASPGLMSYEQYF. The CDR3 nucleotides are TGTGCCAGCCCGGGACTTATGAGCTACGAGCAGTACTTC.

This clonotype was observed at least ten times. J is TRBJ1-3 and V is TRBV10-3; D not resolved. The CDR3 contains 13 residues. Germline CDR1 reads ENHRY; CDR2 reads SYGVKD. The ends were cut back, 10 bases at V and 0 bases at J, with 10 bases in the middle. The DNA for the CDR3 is TGTGCCAACGGACGCACCTCTGGAAACACCATATATTTT. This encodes CANGRTSGNTIYF.

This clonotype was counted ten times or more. CDR3 amino acids: CASSFLTSTDTQYF. The CDR3 region has the DNA TGTGCCAGCAGCTTTTTAACCAGCACAGATACGCAGTATTTT. The rearrangement links TRBV7-2 to TRBJ2-3; no clear D gene. Trimming shortened V by 3 bases and J by 0 bases, and 7 bases separated the two germline ends. This CDR3 is built from 14 residues. The germline V gene encodes CDR1 SGHTA and CDR2 FQGNSA.

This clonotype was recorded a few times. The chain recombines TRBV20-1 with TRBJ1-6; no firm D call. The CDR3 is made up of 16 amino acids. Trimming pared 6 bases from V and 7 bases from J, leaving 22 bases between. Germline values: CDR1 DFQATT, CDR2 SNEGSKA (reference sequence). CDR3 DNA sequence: TGCAGTGCCTCGCCCAAGGCGTCGGCGGCCAATTCACCCCTCCACTTT. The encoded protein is CSASPKASAANSPLHF.

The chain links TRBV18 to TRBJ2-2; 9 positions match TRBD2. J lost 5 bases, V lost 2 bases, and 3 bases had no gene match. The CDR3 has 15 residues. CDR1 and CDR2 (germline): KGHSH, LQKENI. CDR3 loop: CASSPGLAGTGELFF. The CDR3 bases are TGTGCCAGCTCACCAGGCCTAGCGGGAACCGGGGAGCTGTTTTTT.

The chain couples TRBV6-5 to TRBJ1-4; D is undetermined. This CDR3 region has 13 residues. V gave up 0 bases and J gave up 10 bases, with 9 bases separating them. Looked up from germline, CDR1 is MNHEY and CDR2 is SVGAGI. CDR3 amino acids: CASSYSMDRKLFF. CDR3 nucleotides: TGTGCCAGCAGTTACTCGATGGATCGAAAACTGTTTTTT.

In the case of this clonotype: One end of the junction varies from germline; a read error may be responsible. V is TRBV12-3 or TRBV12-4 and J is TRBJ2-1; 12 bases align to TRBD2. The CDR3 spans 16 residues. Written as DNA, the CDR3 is TGTGCCAGCAGAAATGAAACTAGCGGGAGGTACAATGGGCAGTTCTTC. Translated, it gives CASRNETSGRYNGQFF.

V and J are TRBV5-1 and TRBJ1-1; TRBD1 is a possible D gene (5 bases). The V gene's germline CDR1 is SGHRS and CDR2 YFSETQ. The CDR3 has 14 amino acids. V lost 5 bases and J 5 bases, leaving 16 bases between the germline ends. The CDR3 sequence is CASRYQGIVTEAFF. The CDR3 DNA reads TGCGCCAGCAGGTATCAGGGAATCGTGACTGAAGCTTTCTTT. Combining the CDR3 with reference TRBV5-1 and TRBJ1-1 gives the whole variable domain KAGVTQTPRYLIKTRGQQVTLSCSPISGHRSVSWYQQTPGQGLQFLFEYFSETQRNKGNFPGRFSGRQFSNSRSEMNVSTLELGDSALYLCASRYQGIVTEAFFGQGTRLTVV.

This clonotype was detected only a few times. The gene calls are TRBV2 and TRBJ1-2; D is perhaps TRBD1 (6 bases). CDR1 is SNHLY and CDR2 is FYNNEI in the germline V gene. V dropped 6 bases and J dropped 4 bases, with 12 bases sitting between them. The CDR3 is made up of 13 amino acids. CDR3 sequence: CASRSRGPYGYTF. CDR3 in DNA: TGTGCCAGCAGATCCAGGGGACCCTATGGCTACACCTTC.

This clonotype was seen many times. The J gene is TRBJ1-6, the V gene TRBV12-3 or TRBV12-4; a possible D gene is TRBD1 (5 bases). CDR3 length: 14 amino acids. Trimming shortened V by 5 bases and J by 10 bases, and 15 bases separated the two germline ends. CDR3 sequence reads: CASSPRDRGSPLHF. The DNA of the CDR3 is TGTGCCAGCAGTCCACGGGACCGCGGATCACCCCTCCACTTT.

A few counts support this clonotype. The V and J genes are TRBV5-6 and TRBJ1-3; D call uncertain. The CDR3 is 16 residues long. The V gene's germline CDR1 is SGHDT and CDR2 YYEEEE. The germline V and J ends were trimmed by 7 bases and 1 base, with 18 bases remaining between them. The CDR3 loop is CASGTGRSLSGNTIYF. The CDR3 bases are TGTGCCAGCGGAACGGGCAGGTCCCTTTCTGGAAACACCATATATTTT.

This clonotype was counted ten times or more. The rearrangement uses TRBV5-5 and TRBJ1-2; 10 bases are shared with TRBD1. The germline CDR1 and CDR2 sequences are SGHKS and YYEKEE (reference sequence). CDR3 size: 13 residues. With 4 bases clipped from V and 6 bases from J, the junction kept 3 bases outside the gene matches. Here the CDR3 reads CASSAGTGDGYTF. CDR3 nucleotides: TGTGCCAGCAGCGCCGGGACAGGGGATGGCTACACCTTC.

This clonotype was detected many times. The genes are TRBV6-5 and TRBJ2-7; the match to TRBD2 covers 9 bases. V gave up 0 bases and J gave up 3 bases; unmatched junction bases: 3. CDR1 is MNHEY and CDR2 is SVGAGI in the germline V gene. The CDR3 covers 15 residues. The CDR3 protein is CASSYSISGSYEQYF. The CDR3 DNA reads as TGTGCCAGCAGTTACTCGATTAGCGGGAGCTACGAGCAGTACTTC.

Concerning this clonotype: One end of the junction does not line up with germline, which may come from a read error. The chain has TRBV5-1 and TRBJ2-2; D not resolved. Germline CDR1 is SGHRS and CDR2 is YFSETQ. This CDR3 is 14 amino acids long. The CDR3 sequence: CDSSLQPGSGELFF. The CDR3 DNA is TGCGACAGCAGCTTGCAGCCTGGGTCCGGGGAGCTGTTTTTT.

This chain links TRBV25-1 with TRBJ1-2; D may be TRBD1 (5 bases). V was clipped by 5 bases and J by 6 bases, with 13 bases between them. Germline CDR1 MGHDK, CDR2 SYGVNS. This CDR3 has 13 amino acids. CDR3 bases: TGTGCCAGCAGTAGGGCAGGGCCTGATGGCTACACCTTC. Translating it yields CASSRAGPDGYTF.